This T cell receptor (beta chain) stems from a study of blood T cell repertoires in COVID-19. Study-wide context: Whether acute or convalescent, the COVID-19 samples came from the United States, Italy and Spain.

Those who participated ranged in age from about 18 to 89 years and resided in about two dozen US areas. Clinical history as reported by participants underpinned cohort assignment. A case of COVID-19 had been met by exposed participants within 2 weeks before study entry. Assay used: immunoSEQ multiplex PCR; TCRdb lists only in-frame clones, some missing. The top ten clones hold over 3% of a sample with roughly 250,000 clones, over 75% of them seen once. CDR3 length: 15 residues. V was trimmed by 5 bases and J by 8 bases, leaving 22 bases between them. Germline loops: CDR1 SGHTS, CDR2 YDEGEE. The chain links TRBV5-8 to TRBJ1-2; a possible D gene is TRBD1 (5 bases). Sequencing input: PBMCs or T cells enriched from blood (not recorded which). The source of this sequence is a middle-aged woman who had been exposed to COVID-19. The CDR3 DNA reads TGTGCCAGCAGTCCCCCAAACCAGGGCAAGGGCGGCTACACCTTC. Translating it yields CASSPPNQGKGGYTF.